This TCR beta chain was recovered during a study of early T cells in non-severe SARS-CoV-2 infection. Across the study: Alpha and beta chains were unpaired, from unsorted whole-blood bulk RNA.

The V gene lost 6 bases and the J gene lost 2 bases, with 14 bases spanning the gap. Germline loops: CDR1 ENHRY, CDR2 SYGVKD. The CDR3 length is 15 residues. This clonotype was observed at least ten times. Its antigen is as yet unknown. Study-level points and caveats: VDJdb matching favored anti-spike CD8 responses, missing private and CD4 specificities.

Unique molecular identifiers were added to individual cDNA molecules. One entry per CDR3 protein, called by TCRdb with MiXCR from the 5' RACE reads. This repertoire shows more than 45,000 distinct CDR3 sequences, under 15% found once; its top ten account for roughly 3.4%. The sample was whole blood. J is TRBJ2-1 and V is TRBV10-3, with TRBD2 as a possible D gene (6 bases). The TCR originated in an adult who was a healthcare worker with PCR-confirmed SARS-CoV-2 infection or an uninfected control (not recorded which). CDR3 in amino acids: CAIRPTGTPYNEQFF. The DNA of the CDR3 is TGTGCCATCAGACCCACCGGGACTCCCTACAATGAGCAGTTCTTC.